The 24 T cell receptor beta chains listed next were all sequenced from one sample in a study of cytomegalovirus exposure and HLA in healthy donors. This PCR relied on a set of 60 Vbeta primers and 13 Jbeta primers. Sequenced by immunoSEQ multiplex PCR; TCRdb stores in-frame clones only, minus some. This sample has some 110,000 clones, with 70% to 80% found just once. The sequenced sample was PBMCs. These receptors came from a man between 40 and 49 years old in good health and CMV-seronegative.

V gene TRBV19 combines with J gene TRBJ1-5; 7 nucleotides match TRBD1. V was pared by 9 bases and J by 2 bases, with 10 bases of the junction left unmatched. The CDR3 is 15 residues long. Germline V lookup: CDR1 LNHDA, CDR2 SQIVND (reference sequence). The CDR3 reads CASRMQGQRNQPQHF. CDR3 DNA: TGTGCCAGCAGAATGCAGGGACAGCGCAATCAGCCCCAGCATTTT.

The rearrangement links TRBV5-1 to TRBJ1-4, with D maybe TRBD1 (5 bases). V was cut by 9 bases and J by 9 bases, with 9 bases left in between. Germline values: CDR1 SGHRS, CDR2 YFSETQ. The CDR3 is 10 amino acids. DNA for the CDR3: TGCGCCAACCCAGGGAAAAAACTGTTTTTT. Encoded protein: CANPGKKLFF.

CDR3 nucleotides: TGCGCCAGCGCCCAGGGGGTGAACTCCTACGAGCAGTACTTC. Translating gives CASAQGVNSYEQYF. V is TRBV4-3 and J is TRBJ2-7; 7 bases fit TRBD1. The length of the CDR3 is 14 residues. V lost 8 bases, J lost 0 bases, and 7 bases stayed unmatched. Germline CDR1 LGHNA, CDR2 YSLEER.

The rearrangement links TRBV5-4 to TRBJ2-1, with 12 bases fitting TRBD2. Looked up from germline, CDR1 is SGHNT and CDR2 is YYREEE (reference sequence). This CDR3 is 14 amino acids long. V was pared by 4 bases and J by 12 bases, with 8 bases of the junction left unmatched. In DNA form, the CDR3 reads TGTGCCAGCAGCACAGCGACTAGCGGGGGATGGCAGTTCTTC. It specifies CASSTATSGGWQFF.

The rearrangement joins TRBV5-8 to TRBJ2-4, with no clear D. CDR1 and CDR2 from the germline V gene are SGHTS and YDEGEE. The length of the CDR3 is 11 residues. The V end was cut by 4 bases, the J end by 3 bases, with 2 bases between. For the CDR3, the DNA is TGTGCCAGCAGCCTCAAAAACATTCAGTACTTC. Translation: CASSLKNIQYF.

V gene TRBV6-1 combines with J gene TRBJ1-1; D not resolved. CDR3 length: 11 residues. With 7 bases removed from V and 7 bases from J, the gap between germline ends came to 10 bases. Germline V gene sequence: CDR1 MNHNS, CDR2 SASEGT. The CDR3 DNA sequence: TGTGCCAGCACCCAGTCGGGTGAAGCTTTCTTT. Protein: CASTQSGEAFF.

This clone was recorded a few times. CDR3 in DNA: TGTGCCAGCAGCTTTGGGGCAGAGACCCAGTACTTC. Its protein product is CASSFGAETQYF. This chain uses TRBV7-9 with TRBJ2-5; D possibly corresponds to TRBD1 (5 bases). Per the germline V gene, CDR1 is SEHNR and CDR2 is FQNEAQ (reference sequence). This CDR3 region has 12 residues. Trimming removed 3 bases from V and 4 bases from J, with 6 bases in between.

The CDR3 reads CASSRAGGLYNEQFF. As DNA, the CDR3 is TGTGCCAGTAGTAGAGCGGGGGGGCTGTACAATGAGCAGTTCTTC. The chain is built from TRBV19 and TRBJ2-1; 10 bases are shared with TRBD2. J was trimmed by 4 bases and V by 4 bases; bases with no gene match: 4. This CDR3 has 15 residues. CDR1 LNHDA and CDR2 SQIVND come from the germline V gene (reference sequence).

V gene TRBV14 combines with J gene TRBJ1-1, with a weak D call TRBD1 (5 bases). The V gene's germline CDR1 is SGHDN and CDR2 FVKESK. The CDR3 sequence is 13 residues long. The V gene lost 2 bases and the J gene lost 10 bases, with 14 bases spanning the gap. The CDR3 DNA sequence: TGTGCCAGCAGCCAAAACACAGGACGCCGAGCTTTCTTT. This encodes CASSQNTGRRAFF.

The chain is built from TRBV29-1 and TRBJ2-1; 7 bases are a match to TRBD1. Germline V gene data show CDR1 as SQVTM and CDR2 as ANQGSEA. The CDR3 length is 11 residues. The junction had 3 bases not matched to a gene; V was cut back by 6 bases and J by 7 bases. The CDR3 DNA sequence: TGCAGCGTGAACAGGGGTAATGAGCAGTTCTTC. Translated, it gives CSVNRGNEQFF.

The V gene is TRBV29-1, the J gene TRBJ2-6; 8 bases agree with TRBD1. The CDR3 is made up of 17 amino acids. Per germline, CDR1 SQVTM and CDR2 ANQGSEA. V was clipped by 7 bases and J by 0 bases; unmatched bases: 11. CDR3 in amino acids: CSAQQGVGLSGANVLTF. The CDR3 DNA sequence: TGCAGCGCCCAACAGGGGGTAGGGCTCTCTGGGGCCAACGTCCTGACTTTC.

This clone was seen a single time. Germline and junction disagree at one end, which may indicate a read error. V usage is TRBV7-9 and J usage is TRBJ1-6, with 8 bases that match TRBD1. The CDR3 contains 16 residues. Germline assignment: CDR1 SEHNR and CDR2 FQNEAQ (reference sequence). CDR3 bases: TGTTCCAGCAGCTTAGATGGACAGGGAACGGGTTCACCCCTCCACTTT. As protein: CSSSLDGQGTGSPLHF.

This rearrangement joins TRBV7-9 to TRBJ1-1, with TRBD1 identical over 10 bases. V lost 2 bases to trimming and J lost 8 bases; unmatched junction nucleotides: 8. Germline V CDR1 and CDR2: SEHNR, FQNEAQ (reference sequence). The CDR3 runs to 15 residues. CDR3 bases: TGTGCCAGCAGCTTAAGGACAGGGGGGTCCCTCGAAGCTTTCTTT. Protein sequence: CASSLRTGGSLEAFF.

V and J are TRBV7-6 and TRBJ1-4; weak D call: TRBD1 (5 bases). Looked up from germline, CDR1 is SGHVS and CDR2 is FNYEAQ. V lost 1 base to trimming and J lost 13 bases, with 16 bases between them. The CDR3 has 14 amino acids. CDR3 residues: CASSLEQDGSRLFF. CDR3 coding DNA: TGTGCCAGCAGCTTAGAACAGGACGGCTCGAGACTGTTTTTT.

This rearrangement joins TRBV18 to TRBJ2-5, with a possible D match to TRBD1 (5 bases). Looked up from germline, CDR1 is KGHSH and CDR2 is LQKENI. Deletions cut 0 bases from V and 7 bases from J, with 15 bases between. The CDR3 covers 15 residues. The CDR3 DNA is TGTGCCAGCTCACCACCGGTCGAGGTCCAGGGGACCCAGTACTTC. This encodes CASSPPVEVQGTQYF.

This clone was picked up a small number of times. The J gene is TRBJ2-3, the V gene TRBV19, with 7 nucleotides matching TRBD1. This CDR3 is 15 amino acids long. Per germline, CDR1 LNHDA and CDR2 SQIVND (reference sequence). The V segment lost 7 bases and the J segment 3 bases; nucleotides outside the gene matches: 10. The CDR3 spells CASNPPGRGTDTQYF. CDR3 DNA: TGTGCCAGTAACCCGCCGGGCAGGGGGACAGATACGCAGTATTTT. The whole variable domain, remainder taken from reference TRBV19 and TRBJ2-3, is DGGITQSPKYLFRKEGQNVTLSCEQNLNHDAMYWYRQDPGQGLRLIYYSQIVNDFQKGDIAEGYSVSREKKESFPLTVTSAQKNPTAFYLCASNPPGRGTDTQYFGPGTRLTVL.

The V call is TRBV7-9, the J call TRBJ1-1; D call uncertain. Trimming shortened V by 1 base and J by 3 bases, and 9 bases separated the two germline ends. Germline lookup yields CDR1 SEHNR and CDR2 FQNEAQ (reference sequence). CDR3 length: 14 amino acids. CDR3 loop: CASSLELGYTEAFF. CDR3 nucleotide sequence: TGTGCCAGCAGCTTAGAACTGGGCTACACTGAAGCTTTCTTT.

The chain employs TRBV28 and TRBJ1-1, with D maybe TRBD1 (6 bases). This CDR3 has 12 amino acids. CDR1 and CDR2 from the germline V gene are MDHEN and SYDVKM. Between the trimmed V and J ends, which lost 2 bases and 10 bases, there was a span of 11 bases. Here the CDR3 DNA reads TGTGCCAGCAGTTTAGGGGGGGCGGGAGCTTTCTTT. Translated: CASSLGGAGAFF.

V and J are TRBV4-1 and TRBJ1-2; D perhaps matches TRBD1 (5 bases). Germline V CDR1 and CDR2: MGHRA, YSYEKL. This CDR3 has 15 amino acids. V was clipped by 2 bases and J by 0 bases, with 10 bases between them. This CDR3 reads CASSQIGGANYGYTF. In DNA form, the CDR3 reads TGCGCCAGCAGCCAAATAGGAGGGGCTAACTATGGCTACACCTTC.

The chain employs TRBV2 and TRBJ1-5; possibly TRBD1 for D (6 bases). The CDR3 is 13 amino acids. Trimming cost V 7 bases and J 6 bases, with 13 bases left between them. Per germline, CDR1 SNHLY and CDR2 FYNNEI. The CDR3 coding sequence is TGTGCCAGCACCCCGCGGGGGGCTCAGCCCCAGCATTTT. Amino acids: CASTPRGAQPQHF.

This clone showed up just a few times. The chain employs TRBV5-1 and TRBJ2-5; no definite D call. The J call is doubtful: the DNA matches TRBJ2-7 better. Germline V CDR1 and CDR2: SGHRS, YFSETQ. CDR3 length: 15 residues. CDR3 loop: CASSLPRDDFLEQYF. CDR3 bases: TGCGCCAGCAGCTTACCGAGAGATGACTTCCTCGAGCAGTACTTC.

The chain joins TRBV6-5 to TRBJ2-1; no definite D call. The CDR3 loop spans 14 amino acids. V was trimmed by 6 bases and J by 2 bases, leaving 11 bases between them. From germline, CDR1 is MNHEY and CDR2 SVGAGI. DNA for the CDR3: TGTGCCAGCAGAGTGGGCGCTGCCTACAATGAGCAGTTCTTC. Translation: CASRVGAAYNEQFF.

The genes are TRBV11-2 and TRBJ2-6, with 9 bases fitting TRBD2. This CDR3 spans 16 amino acids. Germline assignment: CDR1 SGHAT and CDR2 FQNNGV. V dropped 3 bases and J dropped 0; count of bases not matched to a gene: 0. The CDR3 is CASSLRGGSGANVLTF. The CDR3 DNA is TGTGCCAGCAGCTTGCGGGGGGGCTCTGGGGCCAACGTCCTGACTTTC. The full variable domain, with the rest looked up from reference TRBV11-2 and TRBJ2-6, is EAGVAQSPRYKIIEKRQSVAFWCNPISGHATLYWYQQILGQGPKLLIQFQNNGVVDDSQLPKDRFSAERLKGVDSTLKIQPAKLEDSAVYLCASSLRGGSGANVLTFGAGSRLTVL.

The chain combines TRBV7-2 with TRBJ1-5; 7 bases agree with TRBD1. V was clipped by 5 bases and J by 1 base; unmatched bases: 5. The CDR3 is 15 residues long. CDR1 is SGHTA and CDR2 is FQGNSA in the germline V gene. The CDR3: CASSDWDSSNQPQHF. The CDR3 nucleotides read TGTGCCAGCAGCGACTGGGACAGCAGCAATCAGCCCCAGCATTTT.